A single sample is the source of the 27 T cell receptor beta chains below, sequenced in a study of blood T cell repertoires in COVID-19. The data were produced by immunoSEQ multiplex PCR, yet TCRdb's version contains in-frame clones alone and is incomplete. The sample holds about 430,000 clones; around 91% are singletons and the top ten take 1.1%. What was sequenced was PBMCs or T cells enriched from blood (not recorded which). Every receptor here comes from a man aged 30 to 45 who had recovered from COVID-19.

The J gene is TRBJ2-7, the V gene TRBV6-4; TRBD2 aligns across 10 bases. Germline lookup yields CDR1 MRHNA and CDR2 SNTAGT. The CDR3 totals 15 residues. After removal of 5 bases from V and 5 bases from J, the junction contained 9 bases not matched to a gene. CDR3 protein: CASSPEAGGIHEQYF. CDR3 nucleotides: TGTGCCAGCAGTCCCGAAGCGGGAGGGATCCACGAGCAGTACTTC.

The chain uses TRBV2 and TRBJ2-2, with unresolved D. Germline CDR1 SNHLY, CDR2 FYNNEI. The CDR3 covers 18 residues. Trimming took off 3 bases at V and 0 bases at J, with 17 bases between the two ends. In nucleotides, the CDR3 is TGTGCCAGCAGTGATCCGGTGGATATGGGCCCGAACACCGGGGAGCTGTTTTTT. This gives the protein CASSDPVDMGPNTGELFF. Complete variable domain (other parts from reference TRBV2 and TRBJ2-2): EPEVTQTPSHQVTQMGQEVILRCVPISNHLYFYWYRQILGQKVEFLVSFYNNEISEKSEIFDDQFSVERPDGSNFTLKIRSTKLEDSAMYFCASSDPVDMGPNTGELFFGEGSRLTVL.

This clone was found a few times. The chain employs TRBV10-1 and TRBJ1-2; 9 bases agree with TRBD1. CDR1 is WNHNN, CDR2 SYGVQD, per germline (reference sequence). The trim removed 5 bases at V and 8 bases at J, leaving 6 bases unmatched. This CDR3 has 13 residues. The CDR3 is CASSKTGGLGYTF. The CDR3 bases are TGCGCCAGCAGTAAGACAGGGGGACTCGGCTACACCTTC.

This clone has more than one count but fewer than ten. The chain recombines TRBV6-5 with TRBJ1-1, with 8 positions matching TRBD1. Germline values: CDR1 MNHEY, CDR2 SVGAGI. The CDR3 is 14 residues long. V was pared by 2 bases and J by 5 bases, with 4 bases of the junction left unmatched. The CDR3: CASSYTGGRTEAFF. The CDR3 bases are TGTGCCAGCAGTTACACAGGGGGGAGAACTGAAGCTTTCTTT.

On this clone: A read error may explain this, as a much larger clone is one base away. The sample carries other DNA sequences with the same CDR3. The gene calls are TRBV19 and TRBJ1-5, with 9 bases lining up with TRBD1. CDR1 and CDR2 (germline): LNHDA, SQIVND (reference sequence). The CDR3 contains 15 residues. The CDR3 DNA follows: TGTGCCAGTAGCAAGGACAGGGGTCGCAATCAGCCTCAGCATTTT. Protein: CASSKDRGRNQPQHF.

The J gene is TRBJ2-7, the V gene TRBV3-1 (or the pseudogene TRBV3-2); D is uncertain. The germline V gene has CDR1 LGHDT and CDR2 YNNKEL (reference sequence). The CDR3 runs 17 residues. Trimming shortened V by 0 bases and J by 2 bases, and 17 bases separated the two germline ends. This chain's CDR3 is CASSQDPTWQAPYEQYF. The CDR3 DNA is TGTGCCAGCAGCCAAGACCCTACCTGGCAGGCACCCTACGAGCAGTACTTC.

V usage is TRBV28 and J usage is TRBJ1-6; TRBD1 might be the D (6 bases). V was clipped by 6 bases and J by 10 bases, with 16 bases between them. This CDR3 has 14 amino acids. Germline CDR1 MDHEN, CDR2 SYDVKM. CDR3 DNA sequence: TGTGCCAGCAGCTACGGACAGTACGACTCACCCCTCCACTTT. It translates to CASSYGQYDSPLHF.

The genes are TRBV27 and TRBJ2-7; possible D gene TRBD2, 6 bases. Germline-derived CDR1 and CDR2 are MNHEY and SMNVEV (reference sequence). CDR3 length equals 14 residues. V shed 6 bases and J shed 4 bases, with 16 bases lying between them. CDR3 amino acids: CASSFRRAGYEQYF. The CDR3 DNA is TGTGCCAGCAGCTTTCGGAGGGCCGGTTACGAGCAGTACTTC.

The V gene is TRBV18, the J gene TRBJ2-1, with D hard to call. The CDR3 length is 15 residues. Germline CDR1 reads KGHSH; CDR2 reads LQKENI. The V end lost 7 bases, the J end lost 1 base, and 14 bases lay between the germline ends. The CDR3 DNA is TGTGCCAGCTTCACCACCCCGGGTTCCTACAATGAGCAGTTCTTC. Residues: CASFTTPGSYNEQFF.

Concerning this clone itself: Distinct nucleotide sequences in the sample also encode this CDR3. The genes are TRBV27 and TRBJ1-5; D unresolved. Germline loops: CDR1 MNHEY, CDR2 SMNVEV (reference sequence). The ends were cut back, 2 bases at V and 2 bases at J, with 4 bases in the middle. The CDR3 has 13 amino acids. The CDR3 nucleotides read TGTGCCAGCAGTTTAAGAGGCAATCAGCCCCAGCATTTT. It codes for CASSLRGNQPQHF.

This chain connects TRBV19 to TRBJ2-1, with 16 nucleotides matching TRBD2. The V gene's germline CDR1 is LNHDA and CDR2 SQIVND (reference sequence). The CDR3 length is 19 residues. Trimming removed 3 bases from V and 4 bases from J; junction bases left unmatched: 9. CDR3 in amino acids: CASSINPGLAGGGYNEQFF. The CDR3 DNA sequence: TGTGCCAGTAGTATTAACCCGGGACTAGCGGGAGGGGGATACAATGAGCAGTTCTTC.

The chain carries TRBV7-2 and TRBJ1-2; TRBD1 matches at 10 bases. The CDR3 is 19 residues long. CDR1 and CDR2 (germline): SGHTA, FQGNSA. Trimming took 3 bases from V and 6 from J; bases not matched to a gene: 19. This CDR3 is CASSLGERDRGLIPHGYTF. The CDR3 nucleotides are TGTGCCAGCAGCTTGGGGGAACGGGACAGGGGCCTTATCCCTCATGGCTACACCTTC.

This rearrangement joins TRBV5-1 to TRBJ2-1; D unresolved. CDR1 and CDR2 (germline): SGHRS, YFSETQ. The CDR3 has 13 amino acids. V lost 0 bases and J lost 6, with 7 bases in between. The CDR3 sequence is CASSLGAINEQFF. The CDR3 DNA is TGCGCCAGCAGCTTGGGGGCTATCAATGAGCAGTTCTTC. The entire variable domain, with the rest obtained from reference TRBV5-1 and TRBJ2-1, is as follows: KAGVTQTPRYLIKTRGQQVTLSCSPISGHRSVSWYQQTPGQGLQFLFEYFSETQRNKGNFPGRFSGRQFSNSRSEMNVSTLELGDSALYLCASSLGAINEQFFGPGTRLTVL.

The table lists this clone with a count of one. This chain joins TRBV14 and TRBJ2-1; 7 bases fit TRBD2. Germline assignment: CDR1 SGHDN and CDR2 FVKESK. V lost 2 bases to trimming and J lost 9 bases; unmatched junction nucleotides: 10. The length of the CDR3 is 15 residues. CDR3 bases: TGTGCCAGCAGCCAAATGGGGCGGGAGTTATTTGAGCAGTTCTTC. It specifies CASSQMGRELFEQFF. The whole variable domain, filled in from reference TRBV14 and TRBJ2-1, reads EAGVTQFPSHSVIEKGQTVTLRCDPISGHDNLYWYRRVMGKEIKFLLHFVKESKQDESGMPNNRFLAERTGGTYSTLKVQPAELEDSGVYFCASSQMGRELFEQFFGPGTRLTVL.

This chain connects TRBV13 to TRBJ2-1, with 7 bases identical to TRBD1. Germline lookup yields CDR1 PRHDT and CDR2 FYEKMQ (reference sequence). The ends lost 3 bases at V and 7 bases at J; junction bases unmatched: 6. This CDR3 comprises 14 residues. In nucleotides, the CDR3 is TGTGCCAGCAGCTTCCAGGGGGTGATAAATGAGCAGTTCTTC. Its translation is CASSFQGVINEQFF.

The chain carries TRBV27 and TRBJ2-1, with 11 nucleotides matching TRBD2. Germline values: CDR1 MNHEY, CDR2 SMNVEV (reference sequence). The V and J ends lost 6 bases and 10 bases, in that order; junction bases with no gene match: 14. CDR3 length: 16 residues. The CDR3 region has the DNA TGTGCCAGCAGCCAACCATTGGGACTAGCGGTCCAAGAGCAGTTCTTC. This translates into CASSQPLGLAVQEQFF.

The V gene is TRBV4-2, the J gene TRBJ2-1; possible D gene TRBD2, 6 bases. Trimming took 1 base from V and 2 from J, leaving 12 bases between them. This CDR3 has 16 residues. In germline, CDR1 is LGHNA, CDR2 YNFKEQ. This CDR3 reads CASSQGPGLTYNEQFF. The CDR3 DNA reads TGTGCCAGCAGCCAAGGTCCGGGACTCACCTACAATGAGCAGTTCTTC.

The chain has TRBV3-1 (or the pseudogene TRBV3-2) and TRBJ2-7; possibly TRBD2 for D (6 bases). CDR3 length: 15 residues. Between the trimmed V and J ends, which lost 0 bases and 4 bases, there was a span of 13 bases. CDR1 is LGHDT and CDR2 is YNNKEL in the germline V gene (reference sequence). Here the CDR3 reads CASSQEGRGLYEQYF. The CDR3 DNA is TGTGCCAGCAGCCAAGAAGGGCGGGGCCTATACGAGCAGTACTTC.

The V gene is TRBV3-1 (or the pseudogene TRBV3-2), the J gene TRBJ1-1; D not certain. The CDR3 contains 14 residues. Germline values: CDR1 LGHDT, CDR2 YNNKEL (reference sequence). V lost 2 bases and J lost 3, with 10 bases in between. Here the CDR3 reads CASSQPPEDTEAFF. The CDR3 nucleotides read TGTGCCAGCAGCCAACCGCCCGAGGACACTGAAGCTTTCTTT.

The J gene is TRBJ2-1, the V gene TRBV5-1; the match to TRBD1 covers 8 bases. The ends lost 0 bases at V and 7 bases at J; junction bases unmatched: 6. CDR3 size: 15 residues. The germline CDR1 and CDR2 sequences are SGHRS and YFSETQ. The CDR3 DNA follows: TGCGCCAGCAGCTTGGGTCAGGGGGCGGGGAATGAGCAGTTCTTC. It is translated as CASSLGQGAGNEQFF.

The gene calls are TRBV19 and TRBJ2-7, with 7 nucleotides matching TRBD2. The CDR3 consists of 17 residues. V lost 3 bases to trimming and J lost 4 bases; unmatched junction nucleotides: 15. CDR1 LNHDA and CDR2 SQIVND come from the germline V gene (reference sequence). The CDR3 nucleotides are TGTGCCAGTAGTATTGGGAGTGGGGGGGAGAAGTGGTACGAGCAGTACTTC. Translated: CASSIGSGGEKWYEQYF.

The CDR3 DNA sequence: TGCGCCACCCTAGGACTAGCGGGAGGGCCGAGTGAGCAGTTCTTC. Encoded protein: CATLGLAGGPSEQFF. The chain has TRBV10-2 and TRBJ2-1; 15 bases map to TRBD2. Per germline, CDR1 WSHSY and CDR2 SAAADI. The V segment lost 10 bases and the J segment 9 bases; nucleotides outside the gene matches: 10. The CDR3 covers 15 residues.

V is TRBV11-2 and J is TRBJ2-7; 12 bases agree with TRBD2. Germline loops: CDR1 SGHAT, CDR2 FQNNGV. The CDR3 contains 18 residues. Trimming at V came to 0 bases and at J to 5 bases, leaving 11 bases not matched to a gene. The CDR3 protein is CASSLDGGHRLAGDEQYF. CDR3 in DNA: TGTGCCAGCAGCTTAGACGGGGGACATCGACTAGCGGGAGACGAGCAGTACTTC. Together with reference TRBV11-2 and TRBJ2-7, the CDR3 gives the full variable domain: EAGVAQSPRYKIIEKRQSVAFWCNPISGHATLYWYQQILGQGPKLLIQFQNNGVVDDSQLPKDRFSAERLKGVDSTLKIQPAKLEDSAVYLCASSLDGGHRLAGDEQYFGPGTRLTVT.

This clone is a singleton in its sample. The genes are TRBV2 and TRBJ2-7; 9 nucleotides agree with TRBD2. CDR1 is SNHLY, CDR2 FYNNEI, per germline. This CDR3 comprises 14 residues. The J segment lost 5 bases and the V segment lost 7 bases, leaving 9 bases of the junction unmatched. The CDR3 nucleotides are TGTGCCAGCAAACGGGATAGCGGGAGCCACGAGCAGTACTTC. This encodes CASKRDSGSHEQYF.

The rearrangement uses TRBV10-3 and TRBJ2-1; 11 bases are shared with TRBD2. The germline CDR1 and CDR2 sequences are ENHRY and SYGVKD. The CDR3 sequence is 17 residues long. Germline trimming cut 5 bases from V and 0 bases from J; bases unmatched to any gene: 6. CDR3 nucleotides: TGTGCCATCAGTACTAGCGGGAGTGGGAGCTCCTACAATGAGCAGTTCTTC. Its protein is CAISTSGSGSSYNEQFF.

A remark on this clone: Within the sample, other DNA sequences also encode this same CDR3. V usage is TRBV28 and J usage is TRBJ2-3, with D possibly TRBD2 on 6 matching bases. CDR1 is MDHEN, CDR2 SYDVKM, per germline. The CDR3 runs 15 residues. V shed 4 bases and J shed 1 base, with 12 bases lying between them. For the CDR3, the DNA is TGTGCCAGCAGTTCCTCGGGAGAAGGCACAGATACGCAGTATTTT. This translates into CASSSSGEGTDTQYF.

Here the CDR3 reads CASSEATVYQPQHF. The CDR3 DNA reads as TGTGCCAGCAGTGAAGCTACAGTCTATCAGCCCCAGCATTTT. The genes are TRBV6-1 and TRBJ1-5; D ambiguous. V was pared by 0 bases and J by 5 bases, with 8 bases between. The V gene's germline CDR1 is MNHNS and CDR2 SASEGT. The CDR3 length is 14 residues.